The next 15 T cell receptor beta chains were all read from a single sample in a study of OX40 agonist ivuxolimab in advanced cancers. Sequencing was performed with immunoSEQ multiplex PCR; in TCRdb, only in-frame clones are kept and a portion is missing. Counted here are roughly 61,000 clones, 85% to 90% occurring once; the ten biggest clones make up 1.9%. Material: CD4+ or CD8+ T cells sorted from blood, obtained in a trial of the OX40 agonist ivuxolimab. These receptors were taken from an adult with an advanced solid tumor such as melanoma, head and neck, liver or kidney cancer.

The J gene is TRBJ1-1, the V gene TRBV6-5, with D uncertain. CDR1 is MNHEY, CDR2 SVGAGI, per germline. This CDR3 spans 13 amino acids. V was shortened by 0 bases and J by 7 bases, with 9 bases between the two germline ends. The CDR3 DNA sequence: TGTGCCAGCAGTTACTCCGGAGGGAGTGAAGCTTTCTTT. This codes for CASSYSGGSEAFF.

This rearrangement joins TRBV5-1 to TRBJ2-7; 7 nucleotides match TRBD1. V lost 6 bases, J lost 0 bases, and 9 bases stayed unmatched. CDR3 length: 15 amino acids. Germline V CDR1 and CDR2: SGHRS, YFSETQ. The CDR3 nucleotides read TGCGCCAGCACCCGAGGGGACAGTTCCTCCTACGAGCAGTACTTC. Translated: CASTRGDSSSYEQYF.

This chain uses TRBV5-1 with TRBJ1-1; D is ambiguous. V was trimmed by 2 bases and J by 0 bases, leaving 11 bases between them. The germline V gene has CDR1 SGHRS and CDR2 YFSETQ. This CDR3 spans 15 amino acids. The CDR3 DNA is TGCGCCAGCAGCTTTATCTCAGATTTGAACACTGAAGCTTTCTTT. Translation gives CASSFISDLNTEAFF.

The rearrangement uses TRBV28 and TRBJ1-3, with 7 nucleotides matching TRBD1. The V gene's germline CDR1 is MDHEN and CDR2 SYDVKM. The trim removed 4 bases at V and 0 bases at J, leaving 6 bases unmatched. The CDR3 extends over 16 amino acids. CDR3 sequence: CASSSPGGASGNTIYF. The CDR3 DNA is TGTGCCAGCAGTTCCCCAGGGGGGGCCTCTGGAAACACCATATATTTT.

V usage is TRBV29-1 and J usage is TRBJ1-1; TRBD1 is a possible D gene (5 bases). Trimming shortened V by 6 bases and J by 0 bases, and 11 bases separated the two germline ends. Germline V gives CDR1 SQVTM, CDR2 ANQGSEA. There are 13 residues in the CDR3. The CDR3 DNA reads as TGCAGCGTACTGGGACTGGTGAACACTGAAGCTTTCTTT. Protein product: CSVLGLVNTEAFF. The variable domain in full, completed from reference TRBV29-1 and TRBJ1-1, reads SAVISQKPSRDICQRGTSLTIQCQVDSQVTMMFWYRQQPGQSLTLIATANQGSEATYESGFVIDKFPISRPNLTFSTLTVSNMSPEDSSIYLCSVLGLVNTEAFFGQGTRLTVV.

The V gene is TRBV28, the J gene TRBJ2-7, with a tentative D call TRBD2 (5 bases). The CDR3 has 11 amino acids. The ends were cut back, 5 bases at V and 6 bases at J, with 8 bases in the middle. The germline gives CDR1 MDHEN, CDR2 SYDVKM. The CDR3 reads CASSAGSEQYF. CDR3 DNA sequence: TGTGCCAGCAGTGCGGGTTCCGAGCAGTACTTC.

The V call is TRBV5-4, the J call TRBJ2-7; D might be TRBD2 (7 bases). V was trimmed by 3 bases and J by 2 bases, leaving 21 bases between them. The CDR3 has 17 amino acids. The germline V gene encodes CDR1 SGHNT and CDR2 YYREEE (reference sequence). CDR3 in amino acids: CASSWGGPTSAPYEQYF. In DNA, the CDR3 is TGTGCCAGCAGCTGGGGGGGCCCTACTTCAGCCCCCTACGAGCAGTACTTC. Drawing the rest from reference TRBV5-4 and TRBJ2-7, the complete variable domain is ETGVTQSPTHLIKTRGQQVTLRCSSQSGHNTVSWYQQALGQGPQFIFQYYREEENGRGNFPPRFSGLQFPNYSSELNVNALELDDSALYLCASSWGGPTSAPYEQYFGPGTRLTVT.

As regards this clone: One end of the junction is discordant with germline, which a read error may explain. The chain carries TRBV19 and TRBJ1-2; 8 bases line up with TRBD1. Germline V gives CDR1 LNHDA, CDR2 SQIVND (reference sequence). CDR3 length equals 15 residues. DNA of the CDR3: TGTGCCAGTACTATAAAACAGGGGGATAACTATGGCTACACCTTC. This sequence encodes CASTIKQGDNYGYTF.

The V gene is TRBV7-6, the J gene TRBJ1-5, with a tentative D call TRBD1 (5 bases). Germline loops: CDR1 SGHVS, CDR2 FNYEAQ. V lost 6 bases to trimming and J lost 1 base, with 7 bases between them. The CDR3 has 13 residues. The CDR3 region has the DNA TGTGCCAGCAGTTGGGACAGCAATCAGCCCCAGCATTTT. Translating gives CASSWDSNQPQHF. The full variable domain, with the rest looked up from reference TRBV7-6 and TRBJ1-5, is GAGVSQSPRYKVTKRGQDVALRCDPISGHVSLYWYRQALGQGPEFLTYFNYEAQQDKSGLPNDRFSAERPEGSISTLTIQRTEQRDSAMYRCASSWDSNQPQHFGDGTRLSIL.

The V and J genes are TRBV5-4 and TRBJ1-2; the match to TRBD1 covers 7 bases. The CDR3 extends over 14 amino acids. Germline values: CDR1 SGHNT, CDR2 YYREEE (reference sequence). V was pared by 0 bases and J by 2 bases, with 1 base of the junction left unmatched. CDR3: CASSLVTGNYGYTF. The CDR3 DNA follows: TGTGCCAGCAGCTTGGTGACAGGGAACTATGGCTACACCTTC.

The chain carries TRBV28 and TRBJ1-2, with D tentatively TRBD1 (5 bases). The germline V gene has CDR1 MDHEN and CDR2 SYDVKM. The V and J ends lost 6 bases and 3 bases respectively, with 14 bases between them. This CDR3 has 14 residues. The CDR3 nucleotides are TGTGCCAGCAGCCACCACCAGGGTGACTATGGCTACACCTTC. This sequence encodes CASSHHQGDYGYTF.

The chain has TRBV2 and TRBJ1-5; 7 positions match TRBD1. This CDR3 contains 13 residues. Germline CDR1 and CDR2: SNHLY and FYNNEI. The V gene end was trimmed by 6 bases and the J gene end by 6 bases; junction bases not matched to a gene: 5. The CDR3 bases are TGTGCCAGCAGAGGACAGGCGGCTCAGCCCCAGCATTTT. This gives the protein CASRGQAAQPQHF. Full variable domain (outside the CDR3, taken from reference TRBV2 and TRBJ1-5): EPEVTQTPSHQVTQMGQEVILRCVPISNHLYFYWYRQILGQKVEFLVSFYNNEISEKSEIFDDQFSVERPDGSNFTLKIRSTKLEDSAMYFCASRGQAAQPQHFGDGTRLSIL.

This rearrangement joins TRBV18 to TRBJ1-1, with 11 nucleotides matching TRBD1. This CDR3 is 15 amino acids long. The V and J ends lost 3 bases and 7 bases, in that order; junction bases with no gene match: 7. CDR1 and CDR2 (germline): KGHSH, LQKENI. The CDR3 sequence is CASSPTGQGASEAFF. The CDR3 region has the DNA TGTGCCAGCTCACCCACCGGACAGGGGGCAAGTGAAGCTTTCTTT.

The chain links TRBV7-9 to TRBJ2-5; no definite D call. Germline CDR1 is SEHNR and CDR2 is FQNEAQ (reference sequence). CDR3 length: 11 amino acids. Trimming left V 5 bases short and J 1 base short, with 2 bases between. The CDR3 DNA is TGTGCCAGCAGCGCCCAAGAGACCCAGTACTTC. Its translation is CASSAQETQYF.

The chain carries TRBV28 and TRBJ1-6; a possible D gene is TRBD1 (6 bases). Germline values: CDR1 MDHEN, CDR2 SYDVKM. V was pared by 7 bases and J by 5 bases, with 15 bases between. The CDR3 loop spans 15 amino acids. CDR3 DNA sequence: TGTGCCAGCATCACCCAGGGGACTAATAATTCACCCCTCCACTTT. Translating gives CASITQGTNNSPLHF.